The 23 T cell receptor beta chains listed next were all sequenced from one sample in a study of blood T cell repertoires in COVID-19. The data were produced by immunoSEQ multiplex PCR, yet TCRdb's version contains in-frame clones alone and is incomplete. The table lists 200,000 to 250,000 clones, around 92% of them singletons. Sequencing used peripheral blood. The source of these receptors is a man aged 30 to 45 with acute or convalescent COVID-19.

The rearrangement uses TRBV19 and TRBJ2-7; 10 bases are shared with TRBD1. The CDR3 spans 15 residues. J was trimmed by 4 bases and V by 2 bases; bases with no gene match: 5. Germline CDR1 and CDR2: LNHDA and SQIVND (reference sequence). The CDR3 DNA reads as TGTGCCAGTAGTATAAAGGGACAGGGGTTTTACGAGCAGTACTTC. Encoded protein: CASSIKGQGFYEQYF. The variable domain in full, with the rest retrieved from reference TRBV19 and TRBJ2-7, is DGGITQSPKYLFRKEGQNVTLSCEQNLNHDAMYWYRQDPGQGLRLIYYSQIVNDFQKGDIAEGYSVSREKKESFPLTVTSAQKNPTAFYLCASSIKGQGFYEQYFGPGTRLTVT.

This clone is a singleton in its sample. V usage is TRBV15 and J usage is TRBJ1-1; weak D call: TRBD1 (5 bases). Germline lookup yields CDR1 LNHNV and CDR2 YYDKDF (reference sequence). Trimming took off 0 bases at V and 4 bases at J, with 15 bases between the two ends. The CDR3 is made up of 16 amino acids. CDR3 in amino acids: CATSRDATASGTEAFF. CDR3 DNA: TGTGCCACCAGCAGAGATGCGACAGCCTCGGGCACTGAAGCTTTCTTT.

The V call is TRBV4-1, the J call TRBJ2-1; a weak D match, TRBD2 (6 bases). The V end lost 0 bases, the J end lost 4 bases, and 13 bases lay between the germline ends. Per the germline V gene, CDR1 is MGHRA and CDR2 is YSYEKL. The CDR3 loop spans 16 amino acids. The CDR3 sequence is CASSQDSGVPYNEQFF. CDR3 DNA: TGCGCCAGCAGCCAAGATTCGGGGGTACCTTACAATGAGCAGTTCTTC.

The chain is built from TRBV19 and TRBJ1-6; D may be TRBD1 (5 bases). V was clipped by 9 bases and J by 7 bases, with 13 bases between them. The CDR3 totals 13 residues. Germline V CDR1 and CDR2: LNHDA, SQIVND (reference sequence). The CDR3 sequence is CASPGTPNSPLHF. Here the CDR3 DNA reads TGTGCCAGCCCCGGGACTCCCAATTCACCCCTCCACTTT.

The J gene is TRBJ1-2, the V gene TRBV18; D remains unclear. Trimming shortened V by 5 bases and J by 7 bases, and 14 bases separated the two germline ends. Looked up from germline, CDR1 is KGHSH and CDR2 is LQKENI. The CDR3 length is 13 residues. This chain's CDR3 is CASSAETFVGYTF. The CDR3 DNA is TGTGCCAGCTCAGCAGAAACCTTTGTTGGCTACACCTTC.

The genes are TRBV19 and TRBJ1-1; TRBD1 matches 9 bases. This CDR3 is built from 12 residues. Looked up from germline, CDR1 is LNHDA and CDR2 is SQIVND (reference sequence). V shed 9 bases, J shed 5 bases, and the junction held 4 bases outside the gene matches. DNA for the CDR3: TGTGCCAGCACAGGGGGCAATACTGAAGCTTTCTTT. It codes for CASTGGNTEAFF.

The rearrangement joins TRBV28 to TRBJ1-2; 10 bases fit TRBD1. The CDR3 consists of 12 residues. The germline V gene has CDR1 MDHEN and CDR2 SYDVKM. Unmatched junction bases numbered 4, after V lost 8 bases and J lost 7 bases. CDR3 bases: TGTGCCAGCGAGGGGACAGGGGCTGGCTACACCTTC. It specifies CASEGTGAGYTF.

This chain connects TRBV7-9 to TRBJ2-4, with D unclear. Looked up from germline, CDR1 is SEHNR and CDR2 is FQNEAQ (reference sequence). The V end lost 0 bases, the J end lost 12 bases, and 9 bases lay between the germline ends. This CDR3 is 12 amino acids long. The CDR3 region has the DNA TGTGCCAGCAGCTTAGCTCCACAAAATCAGTACTTC. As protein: CASSLAPQNQYF.

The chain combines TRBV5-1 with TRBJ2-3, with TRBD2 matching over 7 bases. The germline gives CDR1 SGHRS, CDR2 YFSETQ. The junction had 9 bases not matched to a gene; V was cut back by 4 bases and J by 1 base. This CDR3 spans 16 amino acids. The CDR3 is CASSTGLVGGTDTQYF. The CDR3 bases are TGCGCCAGCAGCACCGGACTAGTTGGGGGCACAGATACGCAGTATTTT.

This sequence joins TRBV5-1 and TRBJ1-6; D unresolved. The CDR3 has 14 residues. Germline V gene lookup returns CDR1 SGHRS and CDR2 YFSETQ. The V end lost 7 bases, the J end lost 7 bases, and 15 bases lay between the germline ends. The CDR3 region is CASYPLPENSPLHF. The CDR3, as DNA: TGCGCCAGCTACCCCCTTCCGGAGAATTCACCCCTCCACTTT.

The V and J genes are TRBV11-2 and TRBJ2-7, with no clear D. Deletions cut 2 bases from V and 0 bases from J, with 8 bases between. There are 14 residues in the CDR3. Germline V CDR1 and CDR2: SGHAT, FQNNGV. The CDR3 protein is CASSLMRSSYEQYF. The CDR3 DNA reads TGTGCCAGCAGCTTAATGCGTTCCTCCTACGAGCAGTACTTC.

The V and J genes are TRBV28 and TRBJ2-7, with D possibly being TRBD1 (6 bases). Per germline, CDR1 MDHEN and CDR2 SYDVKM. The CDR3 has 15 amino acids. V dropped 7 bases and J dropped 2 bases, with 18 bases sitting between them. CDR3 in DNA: TGTGCCAGCATCCACAAACAGGGAAACCCCTACGAGCAGTACTTC. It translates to CASIHKQGNPYEQYF.

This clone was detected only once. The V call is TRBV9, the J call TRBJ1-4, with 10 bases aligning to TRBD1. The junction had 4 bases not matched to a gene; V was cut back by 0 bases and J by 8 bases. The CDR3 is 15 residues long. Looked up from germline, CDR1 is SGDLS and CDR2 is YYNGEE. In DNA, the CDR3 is TGTGCCAGCAGCGTAGCCGGGACAGGGGTCGAAAAACTGTTTTTT. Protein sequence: CASSVAGTGVEKLFF.

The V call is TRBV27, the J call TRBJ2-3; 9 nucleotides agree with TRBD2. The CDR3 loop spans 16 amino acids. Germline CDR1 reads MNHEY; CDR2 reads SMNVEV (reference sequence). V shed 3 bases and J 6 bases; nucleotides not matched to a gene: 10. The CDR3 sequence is CASSFTVEREVDTQYF. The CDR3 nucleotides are TGTGCCAGCAGTTTTACAGTCGAGCGGGAGGTGGATACGCAGTATTTT.

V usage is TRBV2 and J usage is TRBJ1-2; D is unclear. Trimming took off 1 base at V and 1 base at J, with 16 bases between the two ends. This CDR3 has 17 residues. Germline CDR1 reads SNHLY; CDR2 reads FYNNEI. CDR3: CASSEEEVGRSNYGYTF. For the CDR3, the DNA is TGTGCCAGCAGTGAAGAAGAAGTAGGGAGGAGTAACTATGGCTACACCTTC.

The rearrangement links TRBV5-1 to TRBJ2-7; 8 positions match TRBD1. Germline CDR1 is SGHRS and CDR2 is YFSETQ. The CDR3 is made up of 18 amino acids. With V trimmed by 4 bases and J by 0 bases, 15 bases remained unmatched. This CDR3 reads CASSPGQGMHPLSYEQYF. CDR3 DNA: TGCGCCAGCAGCCCAGGACAGGGAATGCACCCCCTCTCCTACGAGCAGTACTTC.

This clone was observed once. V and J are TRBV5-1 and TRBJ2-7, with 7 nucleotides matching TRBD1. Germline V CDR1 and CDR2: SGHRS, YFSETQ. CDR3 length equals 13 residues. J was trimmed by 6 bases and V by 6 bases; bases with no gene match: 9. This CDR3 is CASKVGQTGEQYF. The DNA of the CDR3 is TGCGCCAGCAAGGTGGGACAGACGGGCGAGCAGTACTTC.

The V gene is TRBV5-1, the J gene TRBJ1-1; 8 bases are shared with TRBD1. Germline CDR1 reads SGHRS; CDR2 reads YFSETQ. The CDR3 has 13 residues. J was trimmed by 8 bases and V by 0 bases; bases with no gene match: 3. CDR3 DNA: TGCGCCAGCAGCTTGGGACAGGGGCTCGAAGCTTTCTTT. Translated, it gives CASSLGQGLEAFF.

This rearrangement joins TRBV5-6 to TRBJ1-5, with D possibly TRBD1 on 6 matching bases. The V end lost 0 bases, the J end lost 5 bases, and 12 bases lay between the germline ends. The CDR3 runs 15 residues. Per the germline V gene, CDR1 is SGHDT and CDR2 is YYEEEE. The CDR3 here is CASSLEGTSHQPQHF. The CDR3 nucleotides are TGTGCCAGCAGCTTGGAAGGGACATCCCATCAGCCCCAGCATTTT.

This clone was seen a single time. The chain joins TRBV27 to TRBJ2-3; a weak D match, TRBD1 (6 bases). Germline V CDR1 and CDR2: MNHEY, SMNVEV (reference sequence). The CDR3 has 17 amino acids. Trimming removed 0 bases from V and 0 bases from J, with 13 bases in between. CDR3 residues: CASSLSGQIISTDTQYF. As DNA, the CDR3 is TGTGCCAGCAGTTTATCAGGACAGATTATTAGCACAGATACGCAGTATTTT.

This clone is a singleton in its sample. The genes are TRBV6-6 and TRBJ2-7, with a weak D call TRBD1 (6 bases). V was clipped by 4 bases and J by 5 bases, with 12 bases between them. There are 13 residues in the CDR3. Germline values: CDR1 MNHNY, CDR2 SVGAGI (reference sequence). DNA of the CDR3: TGTGCCAGCAGTTCACAGGGCCCCCACGAGCAGTACTTC. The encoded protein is CASSSQGPHEQYF.

The CDR3, as DNA: TGTGCCAGCAGCTTAAACAGGGCGGTGGGTGAAAAACTGTTTTTT. Its translation: CASSLNRAVGEKLFF. The chain employs TRBV7-9 and TRBJ1-4, with a possible D match to TRBD1 (6 bases). The CDR3 contains 15 residues. Per the germline V gene, CDR1 is SEHNR and CDR2 is FQNEAQ (reference sequence). The V and J ends lost 2 bases and 7 bases respectively, with 14 bases between them.

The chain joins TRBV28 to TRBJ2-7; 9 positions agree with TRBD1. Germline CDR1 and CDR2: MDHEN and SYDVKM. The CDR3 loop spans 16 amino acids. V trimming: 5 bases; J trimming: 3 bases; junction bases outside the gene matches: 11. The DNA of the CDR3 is TGTGCCAGCAGTGCCCAGACAGGGGGGAGGGGCTACGAGCAGTACTTC. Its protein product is CASSAQTGGRGYEQYF.